This T cell receptor (beta chain) was documented in a study of cytotoxic CD8 clonotypes in ibrutinib-treated CLL. CDR1 and CDR2 from the germline V gene are GTSNPN and SVGIG (reference sequence). The CDR3 sequence is 14 residues long. Unmatched junction bases numbered 13, after V lost 8 bases and J lost 6 bases. Sequencing used immunoSEQ multiplex PCR; TCRdb keeps in-frame clones, though not all of them. This sample yields 200,000 to 250,000 clones, of which 70% are seen a single time; approximately 15% belongs to the top ten. This TCR was recovered from a human donor with chronic lymphocytic leukemia. The chain uses TRBV30 and TRBJ2-1; 7 nucleotides agree with TRBD2. This specimen consisted of PBMCs, obtained after 24 months of ibrutinib treatment. The CDR3 nucleotides are TGTGCCCTAGGGAGGGGACTAAAAGTCAATGAGCAGTTCTTC. Translating gives CALGRGLKVNEQFF.